The 10 T cell receptor beta chains below were found in one sample sequenced in a study of technical replicates of blood from several donors (dated by TCRdb to 2017 to 2019). Preparation of the library involved the immunoSEQ multiplex PCR assay. TCRdb carries this immuneACCESS record with in-frame sequences only. Its versions omit some clonotypes, under half of them owing to an unresolved V gene in the studies checked, with the rest unexplained. Within this sample are approximately 76,000 clones, with around 97% of them counted one time only. Less than 0.2% of the sample is in the top ten clones. Sequenced sample: T cells isolated from PBMCs. These receptors came from a human donor in good health.

This chain connects TRBV28 to TRBJ2-5, with 11 bases aligning to TRBD2. Losses at the gene ends were 7 bases for V and 1 base for J; bases not matched to a gene: 8. The CDR3 runs 16 residues. Germline CDR1 MDHEN, CDR2 SYDVKM. Written as DNA, the CDR3 is TGTGCCAGCACCGATAGCGGGAGGGCCGTCCAAGAGACCCAGTACTTC. Protein: CASTDSGRAVQETQYF.

The chain combines TRBV2 with TRBJ1-4; D possibly corresponds to TRBD1 (5 bases). The CDR3 is 16 residues long. V was clipped by 5 bases and J by 0 bases, with 13 bases between them. Germline CDR1 reads SNHLY; CDR2 reads FYNNEI. The CDR3 loop reads CASSPPTGATNEKLFF. CDR3 DNA sequence: TGTGCCAGCAGTCCCCCTACGGGGGCAACTAATGAAAAACTGTTTTTT.

The V gene is TRBV2, the J gene TRBJ1-2; D unclear. The CDR3 covers 14 residues. With 3 bases removed from V and 4 bases from J, the gap between germline ends came to 12 bases. Per the germline V gene, CDR1 is SNHLY and CDR2 is FYNNEI. CDR3 in DNA: TGTGCCAGCAGTGAGGCCCTATCAGGCTATGGCTACACCTTC. It encodes CASSEALSGYGYTF. The full variable domain, in which reference TRBV2 and TRBJ1-2 provide the parts outside the CDR3, is EPEVTQTPSHQVTQMGQEVILRCVPISNHLYFYWYRQILGQKVEFLVSFYNNEISEKSEIFDDQFSVERPDGSNFTLKIRSTKLEDSAMYFCASSEALSGYGYTFGSGTRLTVV.

V usage is TRBV25-1 and J usage is TRBJ2-5, with D possibly being TRBD2 (5 bases). The germline CDR1 and CDR2 sequences are MGHDK and SYGVNS. The CDR3 runs to 15 residues. Trimming stripped 1 base from V and 3 bases from J, with 12 bases between. CDR3 sequence reads: CASSEFDGLKETQYF. The DNA for the CDR3 is TGTGCCAGCAGTGAATTTGACGGACTTAAAGAGACCCAGTACTTC.

This chain joins TRBV2 and TRBJ1-1; D unresolved. The ends were cut back, 2 bases at V and 6 bases at J, with 7 bases in the middle. The CDR3 extends over 12 amino acids. Germline V gives CDR1 SNHLY, CDR2 FYNNEI. The chain's CDR3 is CASSETWSEAFF. Written as DNA, the CDR3 is TGTGCCAGCAGTGAAACTTGGTCTGAAGCTTTCTTT.

CDR3 sequence reads: CASSEANRQGTLGLEAFF. The CDR3 region has the DNA TGTGCCAGCAGTGAAGCTAATCGCCAGGGCACTCTAGGGCTTGAAGCTTTCTTT. V gene TRBV6-1 combines with J gene TRBJ1-1; the D gene is possibly TRBD1 (5 bases). The V end was cut by 0 bases, the J end by 7 bases, with 24 bases between. From germline, CDR1 is MNHNS and CDR2 SASEGT. The CDR3 spans 18 residues.

The chain has TRBV5-1 and TRBJ1-5, with TRBD1 identical over 10 bases. The CDR3 is made up of 14 amino acids. The germline V gene has CDR1 SGHRS and CDR2 YFSETQ. V dropped 4 bases and J dropped 5; count of bases not matched to a gene: 3. CDR3 protein: CASSPGTGDQPQHF. The DNA of the CDR3 is TGCGCCAGCAGCCCCGGGACAGGGGATCAGCCCCAGCATTTT.

The chain has TRBV6-4 and TRBJ1-1; D gene unclear. V was pared by 8 bases and J by 4 bases, with 11 bases between. The germline V gene encodes CDR1 MRHNA and CDR2 SNTAGT. The CDR3 loop spans 12 amino acids. The DNA for the CDR3 is TGTGCCAGCCGCGCGGTGGGCACTGAAGCTTTCTTT. It codes for CASRAVGTEAFF.

This chain uses TRBV9 with TRBJ1-4; D not resolved. Deletions cut 0 bases from V and 5 bases from J, with 5 bases between. The germline V gene encodes CDR1 SGDLS and CDR2 YYNGEE. CDR3 length: 13 residues. DNA of the CDR3: TGTGCCAGCAGCGTAGACCGGAATGAAAAACTGTTTTTT. It translates to CASSVDRNEKLFF.

This clone has only one observation. The chain recombines TRBV7-2 with TRBJ2-5, with D maybe TRBD2 (6 bases). Looked up from germline, CDR1 is SGHTA and CDR2 is FQGNSA. V was trimmed by 5 bases and J by 2 bases, leaving 12 bases between them. There are 14 residues in the CDR3. The CDR3 nucleotides read TGTGCCAGCAGCCGTTATAGCGGTCAAGAGACCCAGTACTTC. Translation: CASSRYSGQETQYF. Full variable domain (remainder filled in from reference TRBV7-2 and TRBJ2-5): GAGVSQSPSNKVTEKGKDVELRCDPISGHTALYWYRQSLGQGLEFLIYFQGNSAPDKSGLPSDRFSAERTGGSVSTLTIQRTQQEDSAVYLCASSRYSGQETQYFGPGTRLLVL.